A single sample gave rise to the 28 T cell receptor beta chains below, sequenced in a study of blood T cells in healthy people across ages. Together with a sample-barcoded 5' primer, a J-beta primer mix was included in a second PCR lasting roughly 6 to 12 cycles. TCRdb processed the 5' RACE reads anew with MiXCR; each CDR3 protein has one entry. This sample has 1.8 million or so distinct CDR3 sequences, with roughly two fifths found just once. Specimen: blood. The receptors here all came from a human donor in good health.

The chain joins TRBV6-1 to TRBJ1-2; D uncertain. With 5 bases removed from V and 8 bases from J, the gap between germline ends came to 18 bases. Germline V gene data show CDR1 as MNHNS and CDR2 as SASEGT. This CDR3 region has 14 residues. The CDR3 nucleotides are TGTGCCAGCAGTTCATCCCTTGGACTTTCCGGCTACACCTTC. Amino acid sequence: CASSSSLGLSGYTF.

Only a few counts were recorded for this clonotype. This chain joins TRBV10-2 and TRBJ1-2; D gene ambiguous. The CDR3 runs to 12 residues. The germline gives CDR1 WSHSY, CDR2 SAAADI. V shed 4 bases and J shed 7 bases, with 10 bases lying between them. The CDR3 DNA reads as TGCGCCAGCAGTGGAGGTTCTCGTGGCTACACCTTC. This gives the protein CASSGGSRGYTF.

The rearrangement joins TRBV6-6 to TRBJ2-4; D not certain. The J call may be mistaken, given a closer DNA end match to TRBJ2-7. Germline V gene data show CDR1 as MNHNY and CDR2 as SVGAGI (reference sequence). CDR3 length equals 13 residues. The CDR3 spells CASSYLVFYEQYF. CDR3 sequence (DNA): TGTGCCAGCAGTTACTTGGTCTTCTACGAGCAGTACTTC.

The chain combines TRBV7-2 with TRBJ2-5; D may be TRBD1 (6 bases). Deletions cut 5 bases from V and 2 bases from J, with 15 bases between. The CDR3 has 15 residues. Germline CDR1 and CDR2: SGHTA and FQGNSA. CDR3: CASSPRTDFQETQYF. In DNA form, the CDR3 reads TGTGCCAGCAGCCCCAGGACAGACTTTCAAGAGACCCAGTACTTC.

V gene TRBV14 combines with J gene TRBJ2-4, with 8 bases lining up with TRBD2. The DNA end is a closer match to TRBJ2-5, so the J assignment may be wrong. Germline V CDR1 and CDR2: SGHDN, FVKESK. This CDR3 has 17 residues. CDR3 in DNA: TGTGCCAGCAGCCAAGCCAAGGGACTAGGAGGGGTGGAGACCCAGTACTTC. Its translation is CASSQAKGLGGVETQYF.

The chain links TRBV4-2 to TRBJ1-4, with D perhaps matching TRBD1 (5 bases). In germline, CDR1 is LGHNA, CDR2 YNFKEQ. CDR3 length: 14 residues. Trimming removed 1 base from V and 14 bases from J, with 17 bases in between. The CDR3 region is CASSQGGMATVLFF. In DNA form, the CDR3 reads TGTGCCAGCAGCCAAGGTGGGATGGCGACAGTTCTGTTTTTT.

This clonotype was seen just once. CDR3 sequence: CASSPEGTFLNQPQHF. The CDR3 bases are TGTGCCAGCAGCCCCGAAGGGACGTTTCTCAATCAGCCCCAGCATTTT. V and J are TRBV12-3 or TRBV12-4 and TRBJ1-5; weak D call: TRBD1 (5 bases). The ends were cut back, 6 bases at V and 3 bases at J, with 18 bases in the middle. The CDR3 has 16 residues.

This clonotype was counted only a few times. The germline gene is not matched at one end of the junction; a read error may be the cause. The chain combines TRBV5-1 with TRBJ1-1, with 9 bases fitting TRBD1. The CDR3 has 14 amino acids. In germline, CDR1 is SGHRS, CDR2 YFSETQ. CDR3 bases: TGCGCCAGCAGATTGGACAGGGGATACACTGAAGCTTTCTTT. Translation: CASRLDRGYTEAFF. Complete variable domain (other parts from reference TRBV5-1 and TRBJ1-1): KAGVTQTPRYLIKTRGQQVTLSCSPISGHRSVSWYQQTPGQGLQFLFEYFSETQRNKGNFPGRFSGRQFSNSRSEMNVSTLELGDSALYLCASRLDRGYTEAFFGQGTRLTVV.

V gene TRBV4-2 combines with J gene TRBJ2-7, with 7 positions matching TRBD2. V shed 1 base and J 4 bases; nucleotides not matched to a gene: 7. This CDR3 has 15 amino acids. The V gene's germline CDR1 is LGHNA and CDR2 YNFKEQ. CDR3 sequence reads: CASSQARGGWYEQYF. The CDR3 DNA sequence: TGTGCCAGCAGCCAAGCTCGCGGGGGTTGGTACGAGCAGTACTTC.

This chain links TRBV5-6 with TRBJ2-1; 9 nucleotides line up with TRBD2. In germline, CDR1 is SGHDT, CDR2 YYEEEE. Trimming took 0 bases from V and 7 from J; bases not matched to a gene: 11. This CDR3 has 17 amino acids. CDR3 in DNA: TGTGCCAGCAGCTTGGCCTGGAGCGGGGGGCTTACGAATGAGCAGTTCTTC. It specifies CASSLAWSGGLTNEQFF.

This clonotype was picked up one time. CDR3 bases: TGTGCCAGCAGTCCCTTACTAGCGGGGGGCTCAGAGACCCAGTACTTC. Encoded protein: CASSPLLAGGSETQYF. The genes are TRBV6-6 and TRBJ2-5, with 12 nucleotides matching TRBD2. The V gene's germline CDR1 is MNHNY and CDR2 SVGAGI (reference sequence). The CDR3 consists of 16 residues. The V and J ends lost 5 bases and 4 bases, in that order; junction bases with no gene match: 8.

The chain couples TRBV6-1 to TRBJ1-1, with D unclear. This CDR3 contains 17 residues. The ends were cut back, 8 bases at V and 0 bases at J, with 22 bases in the middle. Germline loops: CDR1 MNHNS, CDR2 SASEGT. CDR3 sequence: CASLEGSFGKVNTEAFF. CDR3 nucleotide sequence: TGTGCCAGCTTGGAGGGCTCATTCGGGAAGGTGAACACTGAAGCTTTCTTT.

This clonotype occurred a few times. The gene calls are TRBV7-2 and TRBJ2-3; a possible D gene is TRBD1 (6 bases). CDR1 is SGHTA, CDR2 FQGNSA, per germline. This CDR3 is built from 15 residues. Deletions cut 6 bases from V and 4 bases from J, with 17 bases between. The CDR3 region is CASRAPGAVPDTQYF. DNA for the CDR3: TGTGCCAGCAGGGCTCCAGGGGCCGTCCCAGATACGCAGTATTTT. The whole variable domain, filled in from reference TRBV7-2 and TRBJ2-3, reads GAGVSQSPSNKVTEKGKDVELRCDPISGHTALYWYRQSLGQGLEFLIYFQGNSAPDKSGLPSDRFSAERTGGSVSTLTIQRTQQEDSAVYLCASRAPGAVPDTQYFGPGTRLTVL.

This clonotype was detected a few times. The rearrangement links TRBV10-3 to TRBJ2-7; tentatively, D is TRBD2 (5 bases). CDR1 and CDR2 (germline): ENHRY, SYGVKD. The CDR3 spans 14 residues. The V gene lost 3 bases and the J gene lost 3 bases, with 12 bases spanning the gap. The CDR3 protein is CAISDLARGYEQYF. As DNA, the CDR3 is TGTGCCATCAGTGATTTAGCCCGGGGCTACGAGCAGTACTTC.

The CDR3 DNA reads TGTGCCAGCAGTGCCCAGTACCAAGAGACCCAGTACTTC. Protein product: CASSAQYQETQYF. The chain is built from TRBV6-1 and TRBJ2-5; D call uncertain. There are 13 residues in the CDR3. The germline gives CDR1 MNHNS, CDR2 SASEGT. The V gene lost 4 bases and the J gene lost 0 bases, with 6 bases spanning the gap.

CDR3 DNA: TGTGCCAGCAGCTCCAGCGGGGGCCCCTATCAGCCCCAGCATTTT. This encodes CASSSSGGPYQPQHF. The rearrangement links TRBV12-3 or TRBV12-4 to TRBJ1-5; maybe TRBD1 (6 bases). V was trimmed by 6 bases and J by 5 bases, leaving 17 bases between them. The CDR3 contains 15 residues.

This clonotype was recorded a few times. V gene TRBV2 combines with J gene TRBJ2-1; 9 nucleotides agree with TRBD1. The CDR3 contains 15 residues. With 7 bases clipped from V and 8 bases from J, the junction kept 12 bases outside the gene matches. The V gene's germline CDR1 is SNHLY and CDR2 FYNNEI. The CDR3: CASKKETGGRDEQFF. The CDR3 coding sequence is TGTGCCAGCAAGAAAGAGACAGGGGGTAGGGATGAGCAGTTCTTC.

This clonotype came up a few times. The chain links TRBV6-8 to TRBJ1-5; 7 bases line up with TRBD1. This CDR3 spans 15 amino acids. Germline assignment: CDR1 MNHGY and CDR2 SAAAGT. V dropped 6 bases and J dropped 1; count of bases not matched to a gene: 6. CDR3 in DNA: TGTGCCAGCAGCAGGGACAGCTTAAGCAATCAGCCCCAGCATTTT. It codes for CASSRDSLSNQPQHF.

V usage is TRBV4-3 and J usage is TRBJ2-1; TRBD1 might be the D (7 bases). Germline V gene lookup returns CDR1 LGHNA and CDR2 YSLEER. V lost 2 bases, J lost 14 bases, and 28 bases lay in between. The CDR3 extends over 17 amino acids. The CDR3 DNA reads TGCGCCAGCAGCCAAAATCAGGGGGGTCTCGTCCACAATGATGAGTTCTTC. This sequence encodes CASSQNQGGLVHNDEFF.

This rearrangement joins TRBV7-3 to TRBJ2-1, with TRBD2 as a possible D gene (5 bases). This CDR3 region has 15 residues. The ends were cut back, 1 base at V and 0 bases at J, with 7 bases in the middle. CDR1 is SGHTA, CDR2 FQGTGA, per germline. The CDR3 region is CASSLRLNSYNEQFF. CDR3 coding DNA: TGTGCCAGCAGCTTAAGACTAAACTCCTACAATGAGCAGTTCTTC.

The chain couples TRBV12-3 or TRBV12-4 to TRBJ1-2; 7 positions match TRBD1. This CDR3 has 13 residues. V lost 4 bases, J lost 6 bases, and 5 bases stayed unmatched. CDR3 amino acids: CASSWTGEDGYTF. As DNA, the CDR3 is TGTGCCAGCAGTTGGACAGGCGAAGATGGCTACACCTTC.

This clonotype was seen just once. V is TRBV20-1 and J is TRBJ2-1; no firm D call. Per germline, CDR1 DFQATT and CDR2 SNEGSKA (reference sequence). The CDR3 contains 12 residues. V was cut by 3 bases and J by 10 bases, with 13 bases left in between. The CDR3 here is CSASVVTWEQFF. DNA for the CDR3: TGCAGTGCTAGTGTGGTAACGTGGGAGCAGTTCTTC.

The chain recombines TRBV14 with TRBJ1-1; D unresolved. Germline V gene sequence: CDR1 SGHDN, CDR2 FVKESK. The ends were cut back, 3 bases at V and 0 bases at J, with 11 bases in the middle. The CDR3 has 15 amino acids. The CDR3 region has the DNA TGTGCCAGCAGCCACCTACGGGGAATGAACACTGAAGCTTTCTTT. Amino acids: CASSHLRGMNTEAFF.

This clonotype has just a few counts. The rearrangement joins TRBV20-1 to TRBJ2-4, with no clear D. TRBJ2-7 explains the end of the DNA better; the J call may be wrong. Per the germline V gene, CDR1 is DFQATT and CDR2 is SNEGSKA (reference sequence). The CDR3 contains 13 residues. The CDR3 spells CSARDPASYEQYF. CDR3 DNA: TGCAGTGCTAGAGATCCGGCCTCCTACGAGCAGTACTTC.

The chain employs TRBV4-2 and TRBJ2-7; D is possibly TRBD1 (5 bases). The CDR3 covers 16 residues. The germline V gene has CDR1 LGHNA and CDR2 YNFKEQ. Trimming took 2 bases from V and 0 from J, leaving 14 bases between them. Written as DNA, the CDR3 is TGTGCCAGCAGCCAACTCATTCAGGGTCCCTCCTACGAGCAGTACTTC. It translates to CASSQLIQGPSYEQYF.

The rearrangement uses TRBV5-6 and TRBJ1-4; a possible D gene is TRBD1 (6 bases). CDR1 is SGHDT, CDR2 YYEEEE, per germline. The CDR3 extends over 13 amino acids. The V gene lost 7 bases and the J gene lost 6 bases, with 13 bases spanning the gap. CDR3 DNA: TGTGCCAGCGAGAGGGGGACCGATGAAAAACTGTTTTTT. It specifies CASERGTDEKLFF.

This clonotype was seen many times. The chain combines TRBV5-1 with TRBJ2-7; D gene unclear. The CDR3 is 12 amino acids. Germline V gene data show CDR1 as SGHRS and CDR2 as YFSETQ. The V end lost 4 bases, the J end lost 2 bases, and 7 bases lay between the germline ends. The CDR3 DNA reads TGCGCCAGCAGCGGTGATACCTACGAGCAGTACTTC. As protein: CASSGDTYEQYF.

The J gene is TRBJ2-5, the V gene TRBV29-1; D is tentatively TRBD1 or TRBD2 (5 bases each). V was clipped by 7 bases and J by 9 bases, with 15 bases between them. Germline V gene lookup returns CDR1 SQVTM and CDR2 ANQGSEA. The CDR3 totals 11 residues. CDR3 sequence reads: CSAEWVGAQYF. As DNA, the CDR3 is TGCAGCGCCGAGTGGGTGGGGGCCCAGTACTTC.